The 13 T cell receptor beta chains reported below all come from one sample, sequenced in a study of T cell responses to AZD1222 COVID-19 vaccine. Only in-frame clones appear in the TCRdb table, and some are missing; sequencing was by immunoSEQ multiplex PCR. The data contain more than 70,000 clones, approximately 90% of them seen just once; the ten biggest clones take up around 30%. Material: peripheral blood, obtained 28 days after the second AZD1222 dose. These TCRs come from an adult who received the AZD1222 COVID-19 vaccine.

V is TRBV29-1 and J is TRBJ2-2; D is unclear. CDR3 length: 11 residues. Trimming pared 5 bases from V and 1 base from J, leaving 2 bases between. Germline assignment: CDR1 SQVTM and CDR2 ANQGSEA. CDR3 nucleotides: TGCAGCGTTATGAACACCGGGGAGCTGTTTTTT. It yields the protein CSVMNTGELFF.

This rearrangement joins TRBV2 to TRBJ1-5; D is possibly TRBD1 (5 bases). CDR3 size: 13 residues. CDR1 and CDR2 from the germline V gene are SNHLY and FYNNEI. V was shortened by 5 bases and J by 4 bases, with 9 bases between the two germline ends. The CDR3 DNA reads TGTGCCAGCAGTAAAGGGGCAAATCAGCCCCAGCATTTT. Translating gives CASSKGANQPQHF.

V gene TRBV6-2 or TRBV6-3 combines with J gene TRBJ2-5; TRBD2 matches 10 bases. Germline CDR1 and CDR2: MNHEY and SVGEGT. CDR3 size: 15 residues. Germline trimming cut 4 bases from V and 9 bases from J; bases unmatched to any gene: 11. The DNA for the CDR3 is TGTGCCAGCAGTTCCGGGGGACTAGCGCTTGAGGCCCAGTACTTC. Translating gives CASSSGGLALEAQYF.

The V gene is TRBV18, the J gene TRBJ2-1, with TRBD2 matching over 8 bases. Losses at the gene ends were 4 bases for V and 5 bases for J; bases not matched to a gene: 7. The CDR3 runs to 15 residues. Germline V gene data show CDR1 as KGHSH and CDR2 as LQKENI. The CDR3 DNA reads TGTGCCAGCTCACTCAGCGGGAGTAGAAACAATGAGCAGTTCTTC. It translates to CASSLSGSRNNEQFF.

The chain carries TRBV18 and TRBJ2-3; D is perhaps TRBD1 (5 bases). Per germline, CDR1 KGHSH and CDR2 LQKENI. This CDR3 is 15 amino acids long. V was pared by 5 bases and J by 3 bases, with 15 bases between. Here the CDR3 DNA reads TGTGCCAGCTCAGGGCTGACAAGGGGTACAGATACGCAGTATTTT. Its translation: CASSGLTRGTDTQYF.

The V call is TRBV4-3, the J call TRBJ1-6, with TRBD1 as a possible D gene (6 bases). This CDR3 comprises 17 residues. The germline gives CDR1 LGHNA, CDR2 YSLEER. The V end was cut by 4 bases, the J end by 3 bases, with 16 bases between. The CDR3 protein is CASSLTGTLIYNSPLHF. DNA for the CDR3: TGCGCCAGCAGCCTTACCGGGACACTAATCTATAATTCACCCCTCCACTTT.

V is TRBV4-2 and J is TRBJ2-7, with 9 bases identical to TRBD2. The CDR3 sequence is 15 residues long. Trimming cost V 1 base and J 0 bases; bases outside gene matches: 1. Germline CDR1 LGHNA, CDR2 YNFKEQ. CDR3 sequence: CASSQASGASYEQYF. In nucleotides, the CDR3 is TGTGCCAGCAGCCAAGCTAGCGGGGCCTCCTACGAGCAGTACTTC.

The chain recombines TRBV15 with TRBJ2-6; D is perhaps TRBD1 (5 bases). CDR1 and CDR2 (germline): LNHNV, YYDKDF (reference sequence). V lost 0 bases, J lost 0 bases, and 6 bases lay in between. CDR3 length equals 16 residues. CDR3 protein: CATSRDQGSGANVLTF. DNA for the CDR3: TGTGCCACCAGCAGAGATCAGGGCTCTGGGGCCAACGTCCTGACTTTC.

The chain carries TRBV16 and TRBJ2-1; D unresolved. The germline CDR1 and CDR2 sequences are KGHSY and FQNENV. Trimming left V 3 bases short and J 12 bases short, with 15 bases between. This CDR3 is built from 13 residues. The CDR3 region is CASSQRTALGQFF. The DNA for the CDR3 is TGTGCCAGCAGCCAGAGGACCGCGCTCGGGCAGTTCTTC.

The genes are TRBV9 and TRBJ2-5, with 8 positions matching TRBD2. CDR1 and CDR2 (germline): SGDLS, YYNGEE. This CDR3 contains 15 residues. The V and J ends lost 4 bases and 5 bases, in that order; junction bases with no gene match: 10. CDR3 sequence reads: CASSQWAGGRETQYF. DNA of the CDR3: TGTGCCAGCAGCCAGTGGGCGGGAGGAAGGGAGACCCAGTACTTC. Drawing the rest from reference TRBV9 and TRBJ2-5, the complete variable domain is DSGVTQTPKHLITATGQRVTLRCSPRSGDLSVYWYQQSLDQGLQFLIQYYNGEERAKGNILERFSAQQFPDLHSELNLSSLELGDSALYFCASSQWAGGRETQYFGPGTRLLVL.

The chain joins TRBV29-1 to TRBJ2-7; TRBD1 is a possible D gene (6 bases). Deletions cut 5 bases from V and 4 bases from J, with 15 bases between. Germline V gene data show CDR1 as SQVTM and CDR2 as ANQGSEA. The CDR3 has 13 residues. CDR3 sequence (DNA): TGCAGCGTTAAACAGGGTACCCCTTACGAGCAGTACTTC. Its protein product is CSVKQGTPYEQYF.

This rearrangement joins TRBV11-2 to TRBJ2-1, with no clear D. CDR1 is SGHAT, CDR2 FQNNGV, per germline. This CDR3 has 15 residues. The ends were cut back, 6 bases at V and 8 bases at J, with 20 bases in the middle. CDR3: CASSSLWRSEDEQFF. In DNA, the CDR3 is TGTGCCAGCAGTAGCCTTTGGCGGAGCGAAGATGAGCAGTTCTTC. Drawing the rest from reference TRBV11-2 and TRBJ2-1, the complete variable domain is EAGVAQSPRYKIIEKRQSVAFWCNPISGHATLYWYQQILGQGPKLLIQFQNNGVVDDSQLPKDRFSAERLKGVDSTLKIQPAKLEDSAVYLCASSSLWRSEDEQFFGPGTRLTVL.

The chain recombines TRBV6-2 or TRBV6-3 with TRBJ2-3, with 11 bases fitting TRBD2. V gave up 5 bases and J gave up 2 bases; unmatched junction bases: 6. The length of the CDR3 is 16 residues. Germline CDR1 and CDR2: MNHEY and SVGEGT. The CDR3 nucleotides are TGTGCCAGCAGTGCTTGGACTAGCGGGTTCACAGATACGCAGTATTTT. It encodes CASSAWTSGFTDTQYF.